Each of the 6 T cell receptor beta chains below was sequenced from the same sample in a study of blood T cell repertoires in COVID-19 (dated by TCRdb to about 2020). Preparation of the library involved the immunoSEQ multiplex PCR assay. Imported from immuneACCESS, the table was reduced by TCRdb to in-frame sequences with V and J called. These copies leave out some clones; in studies compared against another copy, an unresolved V gene accounts for under half, and the cause of the remainder is not known. The sample has 200,000 or so clones on record, 80% to 90% of them singletons. The biggest ten clones account for approximately 11% of the sample. The sequenced sample was peripheral blood. The origin of the receptors is a human donor with active or convalescent COVID-19. The donor label of this sample is uncertain.

The chain has TRBV2 and TRBJ2-1; TRBD2 is a possible D gene (6 bases). Germline V CDR1 and CDR2: SNHLY, FYNNEI. Trimming pared 4 bases from V and 5 bases from J, leaving 12 bases between. This CDR3 region has 14 residues. The CDR3 sequence: CASSGRRGDNEQFF. The CDR3 nucleotides read TGTGCCAGCAGTGGGAGGAGGGGAGACAATGAGCAGTTCTTC. The entire variable domain, with the rest obtained from reference TRBV2 and TRBJ2-1, is as follows: EPEVTQTPSHQVTQMGQEVILRCVPISNHLYFYWYRQILGQKVEFLVSFYNNEISEKSEIFDDQFSVERPDGSNFTLKIRSTKLEDSAMYFCASSGRRGDNEQFFGPGTRLTVL.

The V and J genes are TRBV19 and TRBJ2-2, with TRBD2 matching over 12 bases. The CDR3 totals 15 residues. From germline, CDR1 is LNHDA and CDR2 SQIVND (reference sequence). The V and J ends lost 4 bases and 5 bases, in that order; junction bases with no gene match: 2. The chain's CDR3 is CASSTSGRGTGELFF. CDR3 bases: TGTGCCAGTAGTACTAGCGGGAGGGGGACCGGGGAGCTGTTTTTT.

This clone has just one count. V is TRBV4-2 and J is TRBJ1-2; 8 positions match TRBD1. Germline V gene sequence: CDR1 LGHNA, CDR2 YNFKEQ. This CDR3 region has 14 residues. Trimming cost V 3 bases and J 8 bases; bases outside gene matches: 8. CDR3 residues: CASSQEGTGSGYTF. CDR3 nucleotides: TGTGCCAGCAGCCAGGAGGGGACAGGCTCCGGCTACACCTTC.

The rearrangement links TRBV6-1 to TRBJ2-7; D remains ambiguous. V was pared by 0 bases and J by 3 bases, with 6 bases between. The CDR3 is made up of 13 amino acids. Looked up from germline, CDR1 is MNHNS and CDR2 is SASEGT. DNA of the CDR3: TGTGCCAGCAGTGAAGCAACAGACTACGAGCAGTACTTC. Its translation: CASSEATDYEQYF.

The rearrangement uses TRBV29-1 and TRBJ2-3, with TRBD2 matching over 9 bases. The CDR3 contains 14 residues. From germline, CDR1 is SQVTM and CDR2 ANQGSEA. Losses at the gene ends were 8 bases for V and 4 bases for J; bases not matched to a gene: 10. This chain's CDR3 is CSFQASGVADTQYF. The CDR3 bases are TGCAGCTTCCAGGCTAGCGGGGTCGCAGATACGCAGTATTTT.

The chain couples TRBV11-2 to TRBJ1-1; D not certain. Trimming pared 3 bases from V and 0 bases from J, leaving 8 bases between. The CDR3 is made up of 14 amino acids. Per germline, CDR1 SGHAT and CDR2 FQNNGV. The CDR3 loop reads CASSLSLMNTEAFF. For the CDR3, the DNA is TGTGCCAGCAGCTTGAGCCTGATGAACACTGAAGCTTTCTTT. Using reference TRBV11-2 and TRBJ1-1 for the parts outside the CDR3, the full variable domain is EAGVAQSPRYKIIEKRQSVAFWCNPISGHATLYWYQQILGQGPKLLIQFQNNGVVDDSQLPKDRFSAERLKGVDSTLKIQPAKLEDSAVYLCASSLSLMNTEAFFGQGTRLTVV.